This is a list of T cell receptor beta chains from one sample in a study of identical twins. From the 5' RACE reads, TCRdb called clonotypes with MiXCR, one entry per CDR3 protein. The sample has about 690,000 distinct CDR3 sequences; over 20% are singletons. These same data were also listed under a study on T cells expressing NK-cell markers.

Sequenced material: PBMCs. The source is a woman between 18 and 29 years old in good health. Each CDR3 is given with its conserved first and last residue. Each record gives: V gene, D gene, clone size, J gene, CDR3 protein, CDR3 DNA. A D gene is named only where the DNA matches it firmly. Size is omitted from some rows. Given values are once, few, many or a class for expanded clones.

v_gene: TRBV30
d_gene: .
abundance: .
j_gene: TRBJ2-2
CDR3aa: CARAGWGTGELFF
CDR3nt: TGTGCCCGGGCGGGATGGGGGACCGGGGAGCTGTTTTTT

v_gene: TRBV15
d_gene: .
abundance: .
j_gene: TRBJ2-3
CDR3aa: CATSRATGTSTDTQYF
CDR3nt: TGTGCCACCAGCAGAGCGACCGGGACTAGCACAGATACGCAGTATTTT

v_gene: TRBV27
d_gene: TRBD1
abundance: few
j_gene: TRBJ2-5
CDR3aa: CASSYRDSKETQYF
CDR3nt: TGTGCCAGCAGTTACCGGGACAGCAAAGAGACCCAGTACTTC

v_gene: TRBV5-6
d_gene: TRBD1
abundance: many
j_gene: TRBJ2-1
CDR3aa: CASSLRTGENEQFF
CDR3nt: TGTGCCAGCAGTCTTAGGACAGGGGAGAATGAGCAGTTCTTC

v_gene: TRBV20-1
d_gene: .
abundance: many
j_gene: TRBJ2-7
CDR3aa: CSAGDFTYEQYF
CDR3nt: TGCAGTGCTGGGGACTTTACCTACGAGCAGTACTTC

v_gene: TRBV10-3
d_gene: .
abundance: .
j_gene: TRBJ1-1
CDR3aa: CAISEPRENTEAFF
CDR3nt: TGTGCCATCAGTGAGCCACGCGAGAACACTGAAGCTTTCTTT

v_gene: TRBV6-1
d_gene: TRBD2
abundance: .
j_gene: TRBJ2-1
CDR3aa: CASSQRLAGVGMGYNEQFF
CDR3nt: TGTGCCAGCAGCCAGAGACTAGCGGGAGTAGGGATGGGGTACAATGAGCAGTTCTTC

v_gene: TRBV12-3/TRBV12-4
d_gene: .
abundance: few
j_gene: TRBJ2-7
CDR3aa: CASSFLSPPEHYYEQYF
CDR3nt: TGTGCCAGCAGTTTCCTCTCCCCGCCGGAGCATTACTACGAGCAGTACTTC

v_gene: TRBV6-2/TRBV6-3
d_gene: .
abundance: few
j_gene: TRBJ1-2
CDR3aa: CASSFPGNYGYTF
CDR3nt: TGTGCCAGCAGTTTCCCCGGTAACTATGGCTACACCTTC

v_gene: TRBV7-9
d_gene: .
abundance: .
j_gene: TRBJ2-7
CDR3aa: CASSSGQSWGF
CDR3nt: TGTGCCAGCAGCTCGGGACAATCCTGGGGATTC

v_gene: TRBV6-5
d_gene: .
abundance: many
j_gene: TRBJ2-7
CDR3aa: CASGTAYEQYF
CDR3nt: TGTGCCAGCGGAACAGCCTACGAGCAGTACTTC

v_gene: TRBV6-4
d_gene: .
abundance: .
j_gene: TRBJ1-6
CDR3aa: CASSDQFGNSPLHF
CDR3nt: TGTGCCAGCAGTGACCAGTTTGGGAATTCACCCCTCCACTTT

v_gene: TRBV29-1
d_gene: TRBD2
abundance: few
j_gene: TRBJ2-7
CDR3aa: CSGTSGRAYEQYF
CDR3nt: TGCAGCGGGACTAGCGGGAGGGCCTACGAGCAGTACTTC

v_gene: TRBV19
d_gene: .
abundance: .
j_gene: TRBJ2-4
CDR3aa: CASSIDRPLAKNIQYF
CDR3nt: TGTGCCAGTAGTATTGACAGGCCCTTAGCCAAAAACATTCAGTACTTC

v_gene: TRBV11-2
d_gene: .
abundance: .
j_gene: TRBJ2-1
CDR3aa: CASSLEVDSSYNEQFF
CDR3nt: TGTGCCAGCAGCTTAGAGGTGGACTCGTCCTACAATGAGCAGTTCTTC

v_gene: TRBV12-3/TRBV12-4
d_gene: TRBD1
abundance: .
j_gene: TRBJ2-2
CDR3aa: CASSFYGTGGPNRELFF
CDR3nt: TGTGCCAGCAGCTTTTACGGGACAGGAGGTCCTAACAGGGAGCTGTTTTTT

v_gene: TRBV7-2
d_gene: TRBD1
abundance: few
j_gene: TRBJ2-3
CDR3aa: CASSLRTGPSDTQYF
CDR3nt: TGTGCCAGCAGCTTACGGACAGGGCCCTCAGATACGCAGTATTTT

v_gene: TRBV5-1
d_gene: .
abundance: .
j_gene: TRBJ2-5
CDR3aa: CASSLDPQKRTQYF
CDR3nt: TGCGCCAGCAGCCTTGACCCGCAGAAGAGAACCCAGTACTTC

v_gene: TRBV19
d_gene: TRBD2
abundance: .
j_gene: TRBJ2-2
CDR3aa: CASSSTSGRSYGTGELFF
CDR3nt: TGTGCCAGTAGTTCGACTAGCGGGAGGTCGTACGGCACCGGGGAGCTGTTTTTT

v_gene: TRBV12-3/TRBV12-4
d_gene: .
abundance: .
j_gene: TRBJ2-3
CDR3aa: CASSRGLPATDTQYF
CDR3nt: TGTGCCAGCAGCCGGGGTCTTCCCGCCACAGATACGCAGTATTTT

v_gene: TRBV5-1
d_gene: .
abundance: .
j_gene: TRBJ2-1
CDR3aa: CASSLVMASFDEQFF
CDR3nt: TGCGCCAGCAGCTTGGTTATGGCTAGCTTCGATGAGCAGTTCTTC

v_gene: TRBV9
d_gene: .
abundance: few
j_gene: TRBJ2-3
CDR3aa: CASSALGGTDTQYF
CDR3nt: TGTGCCAGCAGCGCACTAGGGGGCACAGATACGCAGTATTTT

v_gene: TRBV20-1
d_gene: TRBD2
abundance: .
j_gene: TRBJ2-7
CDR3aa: CCARDPLAGGNPYEQYF
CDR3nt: TGCTGTGCTAGAGATCCCCTAGCGGGAGGTAACCCCTACGAGCAGTACTTC

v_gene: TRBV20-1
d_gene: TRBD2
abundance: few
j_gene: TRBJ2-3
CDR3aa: CSALDSGGAFSTDTQYF
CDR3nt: TGCAGTGCTCTGGATAGCGGGGGAGCTTTCAGCACAGATACGCAGTATTTT

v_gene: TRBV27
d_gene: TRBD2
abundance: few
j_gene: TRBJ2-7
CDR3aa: CASSPRGGPREQYF
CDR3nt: TGTGCCAGCAGTCCCCGGGGGGGCCCAAGAGAGCAGTACTTC

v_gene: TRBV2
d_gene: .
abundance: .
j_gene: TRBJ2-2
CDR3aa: CASSWTNGELFF
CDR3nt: TGTGCCAGCAGTTGGACTAACGGGGAGCTGTTTTTT

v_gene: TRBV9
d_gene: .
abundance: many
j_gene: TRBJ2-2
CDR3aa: CASSVGTANTGELFF
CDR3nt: TGTGCCAGCAGCGTAGGTACAGCGAACACCGGGGAGCTGTTTTTT

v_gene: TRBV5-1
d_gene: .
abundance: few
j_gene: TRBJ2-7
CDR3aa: CASSLTGSTVYEQYF
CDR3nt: TGCGCCAGCAGCTTAACCGGGTCCACGGTCTACGAGCAGTACTTC

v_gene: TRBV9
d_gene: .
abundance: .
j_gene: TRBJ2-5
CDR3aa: CASSADRDPRSQETQYF
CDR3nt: TGTGCCAGCAGCGCGGACCGGGACCCTCGAAGCCAAGAGACCCAGTACTTC

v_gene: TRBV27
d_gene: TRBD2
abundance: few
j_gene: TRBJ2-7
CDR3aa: CASSLLEAGADEQYF
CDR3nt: TGTGCCAGCAGTTTATTAGAAGCGGGAGCTGACGAGCAGTACTTC

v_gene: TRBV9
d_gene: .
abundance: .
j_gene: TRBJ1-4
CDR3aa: CASSKQTGSANEKLFF
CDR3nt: TGTGCCAGCAGCAAACAGACAGGATCTGCTAATGAAAAACTGTTTTTT

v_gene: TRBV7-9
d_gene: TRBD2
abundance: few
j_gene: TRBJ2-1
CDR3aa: CASSPLRGRASQNEQFF
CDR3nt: TGTGCCAGCAGCCCCCTTCGCGGGAGGGCCTCTCAAAATGAGCAGTTCTTC

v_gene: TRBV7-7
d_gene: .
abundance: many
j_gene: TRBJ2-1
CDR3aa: CASSMWGANEQFF
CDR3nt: TGTGCTAGCAGTATGTGGGGGGCGAATGAGCAGTTCTTC

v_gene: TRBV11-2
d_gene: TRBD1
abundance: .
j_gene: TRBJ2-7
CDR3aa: CASRGQLYEQYF
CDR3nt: TGTGCCAGCCGGGGACAGCTCTACGAGCAGTACTTC